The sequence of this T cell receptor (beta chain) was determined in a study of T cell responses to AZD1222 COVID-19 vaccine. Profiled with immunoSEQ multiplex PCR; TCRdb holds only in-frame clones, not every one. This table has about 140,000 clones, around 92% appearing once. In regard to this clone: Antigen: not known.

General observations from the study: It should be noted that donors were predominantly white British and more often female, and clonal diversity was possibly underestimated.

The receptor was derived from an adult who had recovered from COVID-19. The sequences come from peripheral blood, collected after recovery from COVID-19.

CDR3 residues: CASSQGANSPLHF. The DNA for the CDR3 is TGTGCCAGCAGTCAGGGGGCAAATTCACCCCTCCACTTT. The rearrangement links TRBV27 to TRBJ1-6, with 8 nucleotides matching TRBD1. With 5 bases clipped from V and 7 bases from J, the junction kept 1 base outside the gene matches. Germline-derived CDR1 and CDR2 are MNHEY and SMNVEV (reference sequence). The CDR3 extends over 13 amino acids.